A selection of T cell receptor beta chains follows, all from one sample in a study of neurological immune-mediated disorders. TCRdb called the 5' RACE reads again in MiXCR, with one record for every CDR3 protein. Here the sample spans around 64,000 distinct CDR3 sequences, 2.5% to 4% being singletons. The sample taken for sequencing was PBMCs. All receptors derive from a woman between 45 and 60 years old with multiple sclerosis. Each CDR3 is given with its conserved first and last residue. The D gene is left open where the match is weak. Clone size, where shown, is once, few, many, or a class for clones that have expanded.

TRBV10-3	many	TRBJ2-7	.	CAISHPNSYEQYF	TGTGCCATCAGTCATCCCAACTCCTACGAGCAGTACTTC
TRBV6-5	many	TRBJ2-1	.	CASSYSSPGPLTLF	TGTGCCAGCAGTTACTCGAGTCCGGGGCCCCTAACTCTCTTC
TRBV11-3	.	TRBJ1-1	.	CASSPSIDRPNTEAFF	TGTGCCAGCAGCCCTTCAATCGACAGACCGAACACTGAAGCTTTCTTT
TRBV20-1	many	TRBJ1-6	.	CSARDSERQATNSPLHF	TGCAGTGCTAGAGACTCCGAGAGACAGGCTACTAATTCACCCCTCCACTTT
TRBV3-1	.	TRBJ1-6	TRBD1	CASSQGTGGDSPLHF	TGTGCCAGCAGCCAAGGGACAGGGGGCGATTCACCCCTACACTTT
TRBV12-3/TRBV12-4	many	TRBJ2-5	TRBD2	CASSTRAGGLQLLETQYF	TGTGCCAGCAGCACTCGGGCGGGGGGACTCCAGTTGCTAGAGACCCAGTACTTC
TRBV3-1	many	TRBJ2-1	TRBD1	CASSPLGTGVDNEQFF	TGTGCCAGCAGCCCCCTAGGGACAGGGGTTGACAATGAGCAGTTCTTC
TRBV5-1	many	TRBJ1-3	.	CASRLTEYSGNTIYF	TGCGCCAGCAGATTGACTGAATACTCTGGAAACACCATATATTTT
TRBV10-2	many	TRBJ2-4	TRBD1	CASRTGGQNIQYF	TGCGCCAGCAGGACAGGGGGCCAAAACATTCAGTACTTC
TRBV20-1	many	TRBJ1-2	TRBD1	CSASGTGGFYGYTF	TGCAGTGCTAGCGGGACAGGGGGGTTCTATGGCTACACCTTC
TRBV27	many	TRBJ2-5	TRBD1	CASSLRGTVFVVEETQYF	TGTGCCAGCAGTTTGAGGGGGACAGTATTCGTAGTGGAAGAGACCCAGTACTTC